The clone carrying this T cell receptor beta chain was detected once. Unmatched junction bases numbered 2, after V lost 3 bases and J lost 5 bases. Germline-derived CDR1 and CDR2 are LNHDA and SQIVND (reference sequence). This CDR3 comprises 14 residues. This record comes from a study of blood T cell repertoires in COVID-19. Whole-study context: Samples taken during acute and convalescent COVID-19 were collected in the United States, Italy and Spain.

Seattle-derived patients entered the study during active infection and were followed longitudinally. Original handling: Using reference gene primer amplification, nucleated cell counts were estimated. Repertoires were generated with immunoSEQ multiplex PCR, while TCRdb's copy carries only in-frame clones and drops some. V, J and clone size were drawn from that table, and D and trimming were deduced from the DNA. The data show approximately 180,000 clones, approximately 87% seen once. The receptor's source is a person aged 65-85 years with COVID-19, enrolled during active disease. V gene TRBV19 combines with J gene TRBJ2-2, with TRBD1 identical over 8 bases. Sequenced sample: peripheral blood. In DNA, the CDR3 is TGTGCCAGTAGTATCAGGGGGCCGACCGGGGAGCTGTTTTTT. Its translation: CASSIRGPTGELFF.